This TCR beta chain was sequenced for a study of preoperative IRX-2 immunotherapy in early breast cancer. Specified treatment: preoperative locoregional IRX-2 cytokine immunotherapy. Samples came from a phase Ib trial of preoperative locoregional IRX-2 cytokine immunotherapy. CDR1 is SGHRS, CDR2 YFSETQ, per germline. CDR3 length: 14 residues. V was shortened by 2 bases and J by 2 bases, with 10 bases between the two germline ends. TCRdb keeps only in-frame clones here, not all; method: immunoSEQ multiplex PCR. The sample lists 20,000 to 30,000 clones; approximately 90% were seen once. This rearrangement joins TRBV5-1 to TRBJ2-5, with unresolved D. This TCR came from a human donor with breast cancer. This sample comprised tumor tissue, obtained after IRX-2 immunotherapy. For the CDR3, the DNA is TGCGCCAGCAGCTTAGTTCACGGGCAAGAGACCCAGTACTTC. Protein sequence: CASSLVHGQETQYF.